This T cell receptor beta chain was obtained from a study of blood T cell repertoires in COVID-19. Study details: T cells, B-cell-depleted T cells, or PBMCs supplied cDNA or gDNA.

Using immunoSEQ multiplex PCR, the repertoire was profiled, and TCRdb retains in-frame clones only, with some absent. The data contain 300,000 to 350,000 clones, roughly 90% of them seen just once; the ten biggest clones take up over 1%. In assigning cohorts, the study relied on participant-reported clinical history. Trimming removed 2 bases from V and 3 bases from J, with 7 bases in between. The germline gives CDR1 SNHLY, CDR2 FYNNEI. The CDR3 has 14 residues. J is TRBJ1-4 and V is TRBV2; D is undetermined. The origin of this receptor is a woman aged 25 to 39 who had been exposed to COVID-19. The sequencing sample was made of PBMCs or T cells enriched from blood (not recorded which). CDR3 bases: TGTGCCAGCAGTGAATGGGCCTCTAATGAAAAACTGTTTTTT. Its protein product is CASSEWASNEKLFF.